In its sample, the clone carrying this T cell receptor beta chain was seen a few times. CDR1 is SQVTM, CDR2 ANQGSEA, per germline. This CDR3 comprises 12 residues. The V and J ends lost 8 bases and 0 bases respectively, with 5 bases between them. The library targeted TCRbeta and was prepared with unique molecular identifiers. From the PCR reads, TCRdb called clonotypes with MiXCR, one entry per CDR3 protein. Among about 400,000 distinct CDR3 sequences listed, roughly 20% were seen once. These data come from a study of T-cell reconstitution after alpha-beta-depleted transplantation in children. The starting material was PBMCs from the stem cell graft donor, obtained from the stem cell graft. The chain has TRBV29-1 and TRBJ2-6; D not certain. The receptor was isolated from a human donor who donated a stem cell graft to a child with acute myeloid leukemia. CDR3 in DNA: TGCAGCAGCCTCTCTGGGGCCAACGTCCTGACTTTC. Translation gives CSSLSGANVLTF. The full variable domain, its missing parts supplied by reference TRBV29-1 and TRBJ2-6, is SAVISQKPSRDICQRGTSLTIQCQVDSQVTMMFWYRQQPGQSLTLIATANQGSEATYESGFVIDKFPISRPNLTFSTLTVSNMSPEDSSIYLCSSLSGANVLTFGAGSRLTVL.